This section outlines one TCR beta chain sequence together with its context. Its recognized antigen is unknown. No base-level quality is on record; no much larger clone is a single base apart. TCRbeta CDR3 regions were amplified from genomic DNA using the immunoSEQ Assay, a bias-controlled multiplex PCR. The published analysis was carried out like this. Nucleated cell counts per sample were estimated from amplification of reference gene primers within the assay. Sequence reads were collapsed and filtered to measure the absolute abundance of every unique TCRbeta CDR3 rearrangement. For each sample, productive Simpson clonality was calculated as the square root of Simpson's diversity index over productive rearrangements. TCRdb took over this immuneACCESS table, retaining in-frame rearrangements with V and J assigned. Such tables are incomplete; in checked studies, under half of the missing clones stem from an unresolved V gene, and the remainder is unexplained. V and J calls and clone size are as listed in that table; D and trimming were resolved from the DNA. Counted in this sample were approximately 100,000 clones; about four fifths of them appeared once. 12% of the sample goes to the ten largest clones.

The sample is drawn from a study of blood T cell repertoires in COVID-19 (dated by TCRdb to 2020 to 2022). Some background on the complete study: Samples from collaborators originated in the United States, Italy and Spain and spanned both the acute and convalescent phases of COVID-19. Where available, HLA class I and class II types were taken from metadata supplied by the sample provider and were not determined by assay-based typing. The dataset comprised deeply sampled blood TCRbeta repertoires from subjects exposed to, actively infected with, or recovered from COVID-19. Samples came from the ongoing ImmuneRACE study (first 160 participants) plus 1,254 subjects from 6 global collaborators. The repertoires were made available in a free public database intended to serve as a resource for research on the immune response to SARS-CoV-2. The material from the prospective study consisted of cDNA or gDNA derived from T cells, B-cell-depleted T cells, or PBMCs. A de-identified subject ID, COVID-19 status, age in years and sex were almost always included in the sample metadata.

Broad study findings and their caveats: The quantity of clinical and demographic metadata differed by source and by participant and was supplied without curation.

The collaborating institutions used their own protocols to collect whole blood in K2EDTA tubes. For TCRbeta analysis, collaborators shipped samples as frozen whole blood, isolated PBMCs, or DNA extracted from either of those sample types. This receptor was identified in a human donor in a cohort sampled during active COVID-19. Source material: peripheral blood.

Read as DNA, the sequence is TGTGCCAGCAGCTTACCTGGGACAGGGGCCTACGAGCAGTACTTC. Translated, it reads CASSLPGTGAYEQYF. The V and J genes are TRBV7-2 and TRBJ2-7, with TRBD1 matching 10 junction bases. The V end gives up 2 bases and the J end 2 bases, leaving 3 bases in the junction not matched to a gene. The germline V gene supplies CDR1 SGHTA and CDR2 FQGNSA. The CDR3 spans 15 residues, from the cysteine through the phenylalanine. Here the CDR3 DNA is all that survives: 45 bases in frame from base 1.